The 9 T cell receptor beta chains below all came from one sample that was sequenced in a study of lymphopenia after photon versus proton radiotherapy. The repertoire was sequenced with immunoSEQ multiplex PCR; TCRdb's copy has only in-frame clones and lacks some. The sample contains roughly 63,000 clones, about four fifths of which appear only once. Sequenced material: peripheral blood, taken from a patient treated with proton-based radiotherapy. The receptors come from a man aged 55 to 70 with pancreatic cancer.

This chain links TRBV18 with TRBJ1-4, with TRBD1 matching 8 bases. Trimming took 3 bases from V and 0 from J; bases not matched to a gene: 3. The CDR3 runs 16 residues. The germline CDR1 and CDR2 sequences are KGHSH and LQKENI. CDR3 in amino acids: CASSPGQGTTNEKLFF. The CDR3 DNA is TGTGCCAGCTCACCTGGACAGGGAACAACTAATGAAAAACTGTTTTTT.

The chain links TRBV13 to TRBJ2-7; possible D gene TRBD2, 6 bases. CDR3 length: 15 amino acids. Germline lookup yields CDR1 PRHDT and CDR2 FYEKMQ (reference sequence). V was clipped by 5 bases and J by 5 bases, with 19 bases between them. The CDR3 nucleotides read TGTGCCAGCAGCGACGGTGGGGACGGAGGGGACGAGCAGTACTTC. Encoded protein: CASSDGGDGGDEQYF.

The genes are TRBV7-3 and TRBJ2-1; D is uncertain. The length of the CDR3 is 13 residues. CDR1 and CDR2 (germline): SGHTA, FQGTGA. V was clipped by 1 base and J by 7 bases, with 8 bases between them. This CDR3 reads CASSLKGRNEQFF. In nucleotides, the CDR3 is TGTGCCAGCAGCTTAAAGGGCAGGAATGAGCAGTTCTTC.

The rearrangement uses TRBV6-1 and TRBJ1-2, with D perhaps TRBD1 (6 bases). There are 18 residues in the CDR3. Deletions cut 3 bases from V and 2 bases from J, with 22 bases between. CDR1 and CDR2 (germline): MNHNS, SASEGT. CDR3 bases: TGTGCCAGCAGTGATTTACTCAGGGGACAAGAGAGAAACTATGGCTACACCTTC. Translation gives CASSDLLRGQERNYGYTF.

The rearrangement uses TRBV2 and TRBJ1-4; TRBD1 aligns across 8 bases. In germline, CDR1 is SNHLY, CDR2 FYNNEI. CDR3 size: 21 residues. Germline trimming cut 5 bases from V and 16 bases from J; bases unmatched to any gene: 36. The CDR3 region has the DNA TGTGCCAGCAGTTACCTTGGAATTCGGGACAGGCGGGCGATTTTACTCAGGGTGAGGTTTTTT. Translated: CASSYLGIRDRRAILLRVRFF.

This chain links TRBV28 with TRBJ1-2; D may be TRBD1 (6 bases). The CDR3 is made up of 12 amino acids. The V end lost 8 bases, the J end lost 6 bases, and 13 bases lay between the germline ends. Germline CDR1 and CDR2: MDHEN and SYDVKM. The CDR3: CASYRVRDGYTF. Here the CDR3 DNA reads TGTGCCAGCTACAGGGTGAGGGATGGCTACACCTTC.

This clone has just a few counts. This chain connects TRBV11-2 to TRBJ2-1, with D perhaps given as TRBD1 or TRBD2 (5 bases each). The ends were cut back, 3 bases at V and 7 bases at J, with 19 bases in the middle. Germline CDR1 is SGHAT and CDR2 is FQNNGV. The length of the CDR3 is 16 residues. The CDR3 protein is CASSFGRGRGRNEQFF. The CDR3 coding sequence is TGTGCCAGCAGCTTTGGTCGGGGAAGGGGTCGGAATGAGCAGTTCTTC.

This chain joins TRBV11-3 and TRBJ2-7; D not resolved. The germline V and J ends were trimmed by 0 bases and 3 bases, with 6 bases remaining between them. Germline lookup yields CDR1 SGHNT and CDR2 YENEEA. This CDR3 has 13 amino acids. The chain's CDR3 is CASSLDTGYEQYF. DNA for the CDR3: TGTGCCAGCAGCTTAGACACGGGCTACGAGCAGTACTTC.

The chain has TRBV30 and TRBJ1-1; D gene unclear. CDR1 GTSNPN and CDR2 SVGIG come from the germline V gene (reference sequence). CDR3 size: 12 residues. In DNA, the CDR3 is TGTGCGGTCAGTCTGATGAACACTGAAGCTTTCTTT. Translated: CAVSLMNTEAFF.